The clone carrying this TCR beta chain appeared a single time. The data stem from a study of blood T cell repertoires in COVID-19. As for the study in general: Sources were T cells, B-cell-depleted T cells, or PBMCs; the material itself was cDNA or gDNA.

CDR3 size: 19 residues. V dropped 2 bases and J dropped 0; count of bases not matched to a gene: 10. CDR1 and CDR2 from the germline V gene are SNHLY and FYNNEI. Authors' processing steps: Reference gene primer amplification gave estimated nucleated cell counts. The data were produced by immunoSEQ multiplex PCR, yet TCRdb's version contains in-frame clones alone and is incomplete. The V and J calls and clone size are taken from that table; D and trimming were inferred from the DNA. The data contain approximately 80,000 clones, roughly 85% of them singletons. The rearrangement uses TRBV2 and TRBJ2-1; TRBD2 aligns across 10 bases. The TCR was taken from a man in his fifties or sixties with COVID-19, enrolled during active disease. The sequencing input was peripheral blood. The chain's CDR3 is CASSEFLLAGASSYNEQFF. For the CDR3, the DNA is TGTGCCAGCAGTGAATTTCTCCTAGCGGGGGCCAGCTCCTACAATGAGCAGTTCTTC.